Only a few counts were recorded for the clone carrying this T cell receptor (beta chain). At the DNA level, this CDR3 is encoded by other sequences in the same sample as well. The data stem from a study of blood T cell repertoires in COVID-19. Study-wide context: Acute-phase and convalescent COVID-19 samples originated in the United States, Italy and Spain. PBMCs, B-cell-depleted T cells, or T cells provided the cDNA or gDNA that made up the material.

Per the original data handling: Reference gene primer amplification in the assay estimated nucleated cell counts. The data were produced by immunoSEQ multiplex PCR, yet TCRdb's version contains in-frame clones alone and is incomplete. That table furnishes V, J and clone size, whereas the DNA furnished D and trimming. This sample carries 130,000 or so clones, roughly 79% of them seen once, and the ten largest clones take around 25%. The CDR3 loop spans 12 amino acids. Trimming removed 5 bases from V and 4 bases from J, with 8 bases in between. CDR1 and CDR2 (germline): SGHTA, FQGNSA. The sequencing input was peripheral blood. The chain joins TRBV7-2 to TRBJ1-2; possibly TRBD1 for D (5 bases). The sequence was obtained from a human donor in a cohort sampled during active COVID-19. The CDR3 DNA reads TGTGCCAGCAGCCCCGGGGGCTATGGCTACACCTTC. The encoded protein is CASSPGGYGYTF.